This TCR beta chain was profiled in a study of cytomegalovirus exposure and HLA in healthy donors. The CDR3 spans 11 residues. V lost 0 bases, J lost 10 bases, and 7 bases lay in between. Germline CDR1 and CDR2: SGDLS and YYNGEE. About this clone itself: Its specificity is unknown.

Primers included in the PCR were 60 Vbeta and 13 Jbeta primers. The protocol was immunoSEQ multiplex PCR, while the TCRdb copy is restricted to in-frame clones and leaves out a portion. The sample records 90,000 or so clones, 80% being singletons. Findings and limits, study-wide: Generally TCR sequences proved uncommon, though certain public TCRs appeared in numerous donors. According to the study, some 160 TCR beta chains were cytomegalovirus-associated. Sequencing likely caused a cluster of highly shared sequence variants. According to an earlier analysis, most TCR beta V segments yielded productive rearrangements about 87% or about 30% of the time.

The TCR was taken from a man between 50 and 59 years old in good health and CMV-seropositive. V usage is TRBV9 and J usage is TRBJ1-2, with a possible D match to TRBD1 (6 bases). The sequencing input was PBMCs. CDR3: CASSVEGDYTF. DNA for the CDR3: TGTGCCAGCAGCGTAGAGGGGGACTACACCTTC. The full variable domain, its missing parts supplied by reference TRBV9 and TRBJ1-2, is DSGVTQTPKHLITATGQRVTLRCSPRSGDLSVYWYQQSLDQGLQFLIQYYNGEERAKGNILERFSAQQFPDLHSELNLSSLELGDSALYFCASSVEGDYTFGSGTRLTVV.